These 15 T cell receptor beta chains originate from one sample sequenced in a study of technical replicates of blood from a few donors. Assay used: immunoSEQ multiplex PCR; TCRdb lists only in-frame clones, some missing. The sample comprises about 70,000 clones, over 85% of which are singletons, and approximately 0.4% rests with the top ten. Sequencing was done on a sample of T cells isolated from PBMCs. These receptors came from a human donor in good health.

The chain has TRBV5-4 and TRBJ2-4; D is uncertain. In germline, CDR1 is SGHNT, CDR2 YYREEE (reference sequence). V shed 0 bases and J shed 7 bases, with 5 bases lying between them. The CDR3 loop spans 12 amino acids. CDR3 sequence: CASSLVDNIQYF. The DNA of the CDR3 is TGTGCCAGCAGCTTGGTAGATAACATTCAGTACTTC.

The rearrangement joins TRBV2 to TRBJ2-3, with no clear D. Germline V lookup: CDR1 SNHLY, CDR2 FYNNEI. Trimming pared 5 bases from V and 2 bases from J, leaving 5 bases between. This CDR3 has 12 residues. The CDR3 protein is CASSSITDTQYF. The CDR3 coding sequence is TGTGCCAGCAGTTCAATCACAGATACGCAGTATTTT.

This sequence joins TRBV5-6 and TRBJ2-5, with a weak D call TRBD1 (5 bases). Germline V CDR1 and CDR2: SGHDT, YYEEEE. The CDR3 consists of 15 residues. The V and J ends lost 1 base and 5 bases respectively, with 15 bases between them. CDR3 in DNA: TGTGCCAGCAGCTTGATGCTGGGGCCGACGGAGACCCAGTACTTC. Translating gives CASSLMLGPTETQYF.

The V call is TRBV27, the J call TRBJ2-7; 9 bases fit TRBD2. The V and J ends lost 4 bases and 4 bases, in that order; junction bases with no gene match: 5. This CDR3 is built from 14 residues. Germline V gene sequence: CDR1 MNHEY, CDR2 SMNVEV (reference sequence). CDR3 loop: CASSSSLAGYEQYF. The CDR3 DNA reads as TGTGCCAGCAGTTCTAGCCTAGCGGGATACGAGCAGTACTTC.

The rearrangement joins TRBV5-6 to TRBJ2-7, with 9 bases matching TRBD2. Germline assignment: CDR1 SGHDT and CDR2 YYEEEE. J lost 4 bases, V lost 2 bases, and 10 bases had no gene match. The CDR3 sequence is 16 residues long. The CDR3 DNA reads TGTGCCAGCAGCTTTGGTTCCATTAGCGGGAGTTACGAGCAGTACTTC. Its translation is CASSFGSISGSYEQYF.

In its sample, this clone was seen once. DNA of the CDR3: TGTGCCAGCAGCCCGTACAGGGGAAGGAACACCGGGGAGCTGTTTTTT. This gives the protein CASSPYRGRNTGELFF. The chain recombines TRBV7-3 with TRBJ2-2, with 7 bases fitting TRBD1. The CDR3 has 16 amino acids. Germline CDR1 is SGHTA and CDR2 is FQGTGA. Germline trimming cut 5 bases from V and 1 base from J; bases unmatched to any gene: 7.

The chain uses TRBV4-1 and TRBJ1-5; 7 bases agree with TRBD1. Germline-derived CDR1 and CDR2 are MGHRA and YSYEKL. The CDR3 consists of 17 residues. V shed 0 bases and J 3 bases; nucleotides not matched to a gene: 8. CDR3 sequence reads: CASSQEVGGQFNQPQHF. The CDR3 DNA sequence: TGCGCCAGCAGCCAAGAGGTCGGGGGACAGTTCAATCAGCCCCAGCATTTT.

A single count supports this clone. The rearrangement links TRBV11-3 to TRBJ2-1, with 9 bases that match TRBD2. V lost 3 bases, J lost 6 bases, and 6 bases stayed unmatched. Germline V gene lookup returns CDR1 SGHNT and CDR2 YENEEA. This CDR3 is built from 15 residues. The CDR3 DNA reads as TGTGCCAGCAGCTTTCAGGAGCGGGAGGTCAATGAGCAGTTCTTC. Encoded protein: CASSFQEREVNEQFF.

V is TRBV6-6 and J is TRBJ1-4, with D perhaps matching TRBD1 (6 bases). This CDR3 region has 13 residues. CDR1 is MNHNY, CDR2 SVGAGI, per germline (reference sequence). V was cut by 6 bases and J by 8 bases, with 13 bases left in between. The CDR3 region is CASSLRGGEKLFF. The CDR3 DNA is TGTGCCAGCAGCCTTAGGGGGGGAGAAAAACTGTTTTTT.

The rearrangement joins TRBV28 to TRBJ1-1; a weak D match, TRBD1 (6 bases). The CDR3 is 11 amino acids. The V and J ends lost 8 bases and 11 bases respectively, with 15 bases between them. Germline values: CDR1 MDHEN, CDR2 SYDVKM. The CDR3 here is CASCTGSIAFF. CDR3 in DNA: TGTGCCAGCTGTACAGGGTCCATTGCTTTCTTT. The variable domain in full, with the rest retrieved from reference TRBV28 and TRBJ1-1, is DVKVTQSSRYLVKRTGEKVFLECVQDMDHENMFWYRQDPGLGLRLIYFSYDVKMKEKGDIPEGYSVSREKKERFSLILESASTNQTSMYLCASCTGSIAFFGQGTRLTVV.

This chain joins TRBV7-2 and TRBJ1-1; D gene ambiguous. Germline V CDR1 and CDR2: SGHTA, FQGNSA. This CDR3 is 13 amino acids long. V lost 7 bases and J 1 base, leaving 10 bases between the germline ends. This CDR3 reads CASTFKPNTEAFF. CDR3 coding DNA: TGTGCCAGCACCTTTAAGCCGAACACTGAAGCTTTCTTT.

The chain links TRBV15 to TRBJ1-4; D perhaps matches TRBD1 (5 bases). Looked up from germline, CDR1 is LNHNV and CDR2 is YYDKDF (reference sequence). The CDR3 is made up of 15 amino acids. V lost 0 bases, J lost 2 bases, and 7 bases lay in between. CDR3 in amino acids: CATSRDRDTNEKLFF. The CDR3 region has the DNA TGTGCCACCAGCAGAGACAGGGATACTAATGAAAAACTGTTTTTT.

The V and J genes are TRBV7-9 and TRBJ1-3; 9 bases fit TRBD1. Per the germline V gene, CDR1 is SEHNR and CDR2 is FQNEAQ (reference sequence). The junction had 5 bases not matched to a gene; V was cut back by 4 bases and J by 1 base. The CDR3 is made up of 16 amino acids. CDR3 protein: CASSSWGQGSGNTIYF. In DNA, the CDR3 is TGTGCCAGCAGCTCATGGGGACAGGGATCTGGAAACACCATATATTTT.

The rearrangement links TRBV9 to TRBJ2-5; a possible D gene is TRBD2 (6 bases). V lost 4 bases and J lost 2, with 12 bases in between. Germline-derived CDR1 and CDR2 are SGDLS and YYNGEE. This CDR3 has 14 amino acids. CDR3 region: CASSRLDYQETQYF. The CDR3 DNA reads as TGTGCCAGCAGCCGACTAGACTATCAAGAGACCCAGTACTTC.

V gene TRBV7-9 combines with J gene TRBJ2-5; 9 positions agree with TRBD2. Per germline, CDR1 SEHNR and CDR2 FQNEAQ (reference sequence). V shed 5 bases, J shed 4 bases, and the junction held 14 bases outside the gene matches. There are 17 residues in the CDR3. The CDR3, as DNA: TGTGCCAGCAGCCTACCCGAATATAGCGGGAGTCGAGAGACCCAGTACTTC. Its protein is CASSLPEYSGSRETQYF. The whole variable domain, filled in from reference TRBV7-9 and TRBJ2-5, reads DTGVSQNPRHKITKRGQNVTFRCDPISEHNRLYWYRQTLGQGPEFLTYFQNEAQLEKSRLLSDRFSAERPKGSFSTLEIQRTEQGDSAMYLCASSLPEYSGSRETQYFGPGTRLLVL.